A single sample is the source of the 32 T cell receptor beta chains below, sequenced in a study of regulatory T cells in long-lasting Graves disease. As for time point: newly diagnosed GD, antithyroid drugs for less than 3 months. The authors made the TCR library using RNA they extracted from PBMCs. Combining iRepertoire HTBI primers with Arm-PCR of CDR3 regions, the authors built TCR beta libraries. MiXCR, run by TCRdb on the multiplex PCR reads, gives a single entry per CDR3 protein. Of over 400,000 distinct CDR3 sequences listed, about 14% are singletons. These data are also associated with another study on T cells in Graves' hyperthyroidism and ophthalmopathy.

Sequences were derived from peripheral blood mononuclear cells (PBMCs), sampled at new diagnosis, from a patient treated with antithyroid drugs. These receptors were obtained from a woman aged 50 to 60 with Graves disease.

There are a few counts of this clonotype. This sequence joins TRBV2 and TRBJ2-5; D perhaps matches TRBD1 (5 bases). Germline CDR1 is SNHLY and CDR2 is FYNNEI. V lost 7 bases to trimming and J lost 2 bases, with 11 bases between them. The CDR3 is 13 residues long. The CDR3 sequence is CASTQGNQETQYF. The CDR3 nucleotides are TGTGCCAGCACGCAGGGTAATCAAGAGACCCAGTACTTC.

The V gene is TRBV19, the J gene TRBJ1-1; TRBD1 agrees at 8 bases. V trimming: 7 bases; J trimming: 4 bases; junction bases outside the gene matches: 11. The CDR3 covers 15 residues. Per germline, CDR1 LNHDA and CDR2 SQIVND (reference sequence). The CDR3 DNA follows: TGTGCCAGTACCACCAGGACAGGGCTGGGCACTGAAGCTTTCTTT. As protein: CASTTRTGLGTEAFF.

This clonotype appeared a few times. The V and J genes are TRBV7-3 and TRBJ2-1; tentative D call: TRBD1 (5 bases). The CDR3 loop spans 15 amino acids. Per germline, CDR1 SGHTA and CDR2 FQGTGA. Trimming took off 4 bases at V and 0 bases at J, with 10 bases between the two ends. CDR3 sequence: CASSSQGSSYNEQFF. Written as DNA, the CDR3 is TGTGCCAGCAGCTCGCAGGGAAGCTCCTACAATGAGCAGTTCTTC.

The chain joins TRBV7-2 to TRBJ1-1; D remains unclear. In germline, CDR1 is SGHTA, CDR2 FQGNSA. V lost 5 bases to trimming and J lost 1 base, with 11 bases between them. The CDR3 consists of 14 residues. The CDR3 DNA reads as TGTGCCAGCAGCCCCTACCGGGCGAACACTGAAGCTTTCTTT. Protein sequence: CASSPYRANTEAFF.

In this sample, this clonotype turned up many times. V and J are TRBV7-9 and TRBJ2-1; 9 positions agree with TRBD2. With 3 bases clipped from V and 10 bases from J, the junction kept 10 bases outside the gene matches. The germline gives CDR1 SEHNR, CDR2 FQNEAQ (reference sequence). The CDR3 runs to 15 residues. Written as DNA, the CDR3 is TGTGCCAGCAGCTTTTCAGGAAATCTAGCGGGAGAGCAGTTCTTC. Its translation: CASSFSGNLAGEQFF.

This clonotype has ten or more counts. J is TRBJ2-7 and V is TRBV20-1, with 10 bases matching TRBD2. Losses at the gene ends were 1 base for V and 3 bases for J; bases not matched to a gene: 12. Germline lookup yields CDR1 DFQATT and CDR2 SNEGSKA (reference sequence). CDR3 length equals 17 residues. The CDR3 loop reads CSARAPWLAGEFYEQYF. Written as DNA, the CDR3 is TGCAGTGCTAGAGCTCCGTGGCTAGCGGGAGAATTCTACGAGCAGTACTTC.

With regard to this clonotype: At one boundary the junction diverges from the germline segment, which might be a read error. The gene calls are TRBV4-1 and TRBJ1-1; TRBD1 matches at 7 bases. The germline gives CDR1 MGHRA, CDR2 YSYEKL. The CDR3 has 16 residues. As DNA, the CDR3 is TGTGCCAGCAGCCCCCGGGACAGAGGCCCCTACACTGAAGCTTTCTTT. Its translation: CASSPRDRGPYTEAFF.

The rearrangement links TRBV7-8 to TRBJ1-5; 9 bases fit TRBD1. CDR3 length equals 12 residues. V trimming: 5 bases; J trimming: 15 bases; junction bases outside the gene matches: 8. The germline gives CDR1 SGHVS, CDR2 FQNEAQ. The CDR3 coding sequence is TGTGCCAGCAGCCTGGGGACAGGGACACGGCATTTT. Translation gives CASSLGTGTRHF.

The CDR3 loop is CSVEVGRGTPYSDTQYF. DNA of the CDR3: TGCAGCGTTGAAGTTGGCAGGGGGACCCCGTACTCAGATACGCAGTATTTT. The gene calls are TRBV29-1 and TRBJ2-3; 7 bases fit TRBD1. Germline V gene lookup returns CDR1 SQVTM and CDR2 ANQGSEA. The CDR3 loop spans 17 amino acids. V lost 1 base to trimming and J lost 4 bases; unmatched junction nucleotides: 14.

The table lists this clonotype with many counts. The rearrangement links TRBV7-2 to TRBJ2-6, with TRBD2 as a possible D gene (7 bases). The ends were cut back, 11 bases at V and 2 bases at J, with 13 bases in the middle. The length of the CDR3 is 14 residues. The germline V gene encodes CDR1 SGHTA and CDR2 FQGNSA. Written as DNA, the CDR3 is TGTGCCGGCGGGGGCGGGGCTGGGGCCAACGTCCTGACTTTC. Translated, it gives CAGGGGAGANVLTF.

In its sample, this clonotype was seen many times. CDR3 nucleotides: TGTGCCATCAGTGAGCCGGGGGCGGAATACAATGAGCAGTTCTTC. Protein sequence: CAISEPGAEYNEQFF. The gene calls are TRBV10-3 and TRBJ2-1; D is perhaps TRBD1 or TRBD2 (6 bases each). The germline V and J ends were trimmed by 2 bases and 4 bases, with 12 bases remaining between them. Germline-derived CDR1 and CDR2 are ENHRY and SYGVKD. The CDR3 spans 15 residues.

At least ten counts were recorded for this clonotype. The chain links TRBV10-3 to TRBJ2-3, with 7 bases aligning to TRBD2. V was pared by 3 bases and J by 2 bases, with 8 bases of the junction left unmatched. This CDR3 spans 16 amino acids. In germline, CDR1 is ENHRY, CDR2 SYGVKD. This CDR3 is CAISDVGGSSTDTQYF. CDR3 nucleotides: TGTGCCATCAGTGATGTTGGCGGGAGTTCCACAGATACGCAGTATTTT.

This clonotype turned up a few times. The rearrangement uses TRBV6-1 and TRBJ2-6, with D maybe TRBD1 (5 bases). The V and J ends lost 5 bases and 2 bases respectively, with 10 bases between them. The CDR3 length is 15 residues. The germline V gene has CDR1 MNHNS and CDR2 SASEGT. In DNA, the CDR3 is TGTGCCAGCAGTCCCCGACAGACTGGGGCCAACGTCCTGACTTTC. Protein product: CASSPRQTGANVLTF.

This clonotype was seen many times. The J gene is TRBJ2-7, the V gene TRBV20-1; D uncertain. V was cut by 6 bases and J by 3 bases, with 9 bases left in between. There are 11 residues in the CDR3. The germline CDR1 and CDR2 sequences are DFQATT and SNEGSKA (reference sequence). The CDR3 loop is CSAPSNYEQYF. The CDR3 DNA is TGCAGTGCCCCATCCAACTACGAGCAGTACTTC.

This clonotype has ten or more counts. V usage is TRBV27 and J usage is TRBJ1-5; D gene ambiguous. V was shortened by 4 bases and J by 4 bases, with 11 bases between the two germline ends. This CDR3 spans 14 amino acids. From germline, CDR1 is MNHEY and CDR2 SMNVEV (reference sequence). In DNA, the CDR3 is TGTGCCAGCAGTTCTCATCGGGAAAATCAGCCCCAGCATTTT. It translates to CASSSHRENQPQHF.

The chain is built from TRBV19 and TRBJ2-2, with TRBD2 matching 10 bases. J lost 6 bases, V lost 4 bases, and 11 bases had no gene match. The CDR3 has 17 amino acids. Germline V lookup: CDR1 LNHDA, CDR2 SQIVND (reference sequence). In nucleotides, the CDR3 is TGTGCCAGTAGTACCTCCGTTCTAGCGGGAGTGGCCGGGGAGCTGTTTTTT. It codes for CASSTSVLAGVAGELFF.

Ten or more counts support this clonotype. This rearrangement joins TRBV5-8 to TRBJ2-7; a weak D match, TRBD2 (6 bases). The CDR3 sequence is 15 residues long. V was trimmed by 4 bases and J by 3 bases, leaving 17 bases between them. Germline values: CDR1 SGHTS, CDR2 YDEGEE. The CDR3 is CASSALRRAYYEQYF. In nucleotides, the CDR3 is TGTGCCAGCAGCGCCCTCAGGAGGGCCTACTACGAGCAGTACTTC.

This clonotype was counted only a few times. The V gene is TRBV28, the J gene TRBJ2-1; no definite D call. Germline-derived CDR1 and CDR2 are MDHEN and SYDVKM. The CDR3 length is 15 residues. Trimming left V 1 base short and J 7 bases short, with 14 bases between. The CDR3 here is CASSLLRDTVNEQFF. CDR3 sequence (DNA): TGTGCCAGCAGTTTATTGAGAGACACCGTAAATGAGCAGTTCTTC. The full variable domain, rest sourced from reference TRBV28 and TRBJ2-1, is DVKVTQSSRYLVKRTGEKVFLECVQDMDHENMFWYRQDPGLGLRLIYFSYDVKMKEKGDIPEGYSVSREKKERFSLILESASTNQTSMYLCASSLLRDTVNEQFFGPGTRLTVL.

Only a few counts were recorded for this clonotype. The chain combines TRBV30 with TRBJ2-1, with 7 positions matching TRBD1. V trimming: 8 bases; J trimming: 8 bases; junction bases outside the gene matches: 12. CDR1 is GTSNPN and CDR2 is SVGIG in the germline V gene (reference sequence). CDR3 length equals 13 residues. The CDR3 region is CAGEVGGVYEQFF. CDR3 sequence (DNA): TGTGCCGGAGAGGTAGGGGGCGTTTATGAGCAGTTCTTC.

CDR3 region: CASTGEANTEAFF. CDR3 sequence (DNA): TGTGCCAGTACCGGGGAAGCGAACACTGAAGCTTTCTTT. The J gene is TRBJ1-1, the V gene TRBV19, with no clear D. The germline V gene encodes CDR1 LNHDA and CDR2 SQIVND (reference sequence). This CDR3 has 13 residues. V was shortened by 7 bases and J by 1 base, with 10 bases between the two germline ends. Combining the CDR3 with reference TRBV19 and TRBJ1-1 gives the whole variable domain DGGITQSPKYLFRKEGQNVTLSCEQNLNHDAMYWYRQDPGQGLRLIYYSQIVNDFQKGDIAEGYSVSREKKESFPLTVTSAQKNPTAFYLCASTGEANTEAFFGQGTRLTVV.

CDR3 sequence reads: CAPGLANYEQYF. DNA of the CDR3: TGTGCCCCGGGACTAGCCAACTACGAGCAGTACTTC. The chain recombines TRBV28 with TRBJ2-7; the match to TRBD2 covers 9 bases. V trimming: 11 bases; J trimming: 3 bases; junction bases outside the gene matches: 5. CDR3 length: 12 residues. Germline CDR1 reads MDHEN; CDR2 reads SYDVKM.

The V gene is TRBV20-1, the J gene TRBJ1-5; TRBD1 matches 9 bases. In germline, CDR1 is DFQATT, CDR2 SNEGSKA (reference sequence). The V segment lost 0 bases and the J segment 3 bases; nucleotides outside the gene matches: 6. This CDR3 is built from 16 residues. CDR3 nucleotide sequence: TGCAGTGCTAGAGACGAAGGGACAGGGATCAATCAGCCCCAGCATTTT. Translated, it gives CSARDEGTGINQPQHF.

This chain connects TRBV27 to TRBJ1-1; 9 bases map to TRBD1. Germline-derived CDR1 and CDR2 are MNHEY and SMNVEV (reference sequence). V dropped 5 bases and J dropped 3; count of bases not matched to a gene: 4. This CDR3 is 14 amino acids long. The CDR3 spells CASSLGQGHTEAFF. CDR3 nucleotides: TGTGCCAGCAGTCTTGGACAGGGGCACACTGAAGCTTTCTTT.

This clonotype was recorded many times. The chain links TRBV20-1 to TRBJ1-2, with TRBD1 matching 7 bases. The germline V gene encodes CDR1 DFQATT and CDR2 SNEGSKA (reference sequence). The CDR3 spans 15 residues. V trimming: 6 bases; J trimming: 0 bases; junction bases outside the gene matches: 10. For the CDR3, the DNA is TGCAGTGCCCCTCAAACAGGGGCGACTAACTATGGCTACACCTTC. It specifies CSAPQTGATNYGYTF.

The chain links TRBV10-1 to TRBJ2-1, with 11 positions matching TRBD2. This CDR3 has 16 residues. Germline V gene lookup returns CDR1 WNHNN and CDR2 SYGVQD (reference sequence). V lost 6 bases, J lost 7 bases, and 11 bases stayed unmatched. The CDR3, as DNA: TGCGCCAGCAGAGAACCGGGACTAGCGGTCCCTAATGAGCAGTTCTTC. Residues: CASREPGLAVPNEQFF.

This clonotype was observed many times. The CDR3 bases are TGTGCCAGCAGCGTAGCGGGCCCGAACACCGGGGAGCTGTTTTTT. It yields the protein CASSVAGPNTGELFF. This chain joins TRBV2 and TRBJ2-2; TRBD2 agrees at 7 bases. V lost 6 bases and J lost 0; bases outside the gene matches: 4. CDR1 SNHLY and CDR2 FYNNEI come from the germline V gene. This CDR3 contains 15 residues.

This clonotype was counted ten times or more. J is TRBJ2-3 and V is TRBV5-1, with D possibly matching TRBD2 (5 bases). Trimming took 0 bases from V and 2 from J, leaving 10 bases between them. Germline V gene data show CDR1 as SGHRS and CDR2 as YFSETQ. This CDR3 region has 15 residues. The CDR3, as DNA: TGCGCCAGCAGCTTGGCCCCCGACTACACAGATACGCAGTATTTT. Protein product: CASSLAPDYTDTQYF.

The chain has TRBV12-3 or TRBV12-4 and TRBJ1-5, with a weak D call TRBD1 (5 bases). Trimming removed 6 bases at V and 4 bases at J, with 16 bases between. This CDR3 spans 15 amino acids. CDR3 residues: CASSPSPGGNQPQHF. For the CDR3, the DNA is TGTGCCAGCAGCCCGTCCCCCGGGGGAAATCAGCCCCAGCATTTT.

This clonotype was seen repeatedly, ten times or more. The rearrangement joins TRBV30 to TRBJ2-7, with D hard to call. The CDR3 sequence is 11 residues long. Germline CDR1 GTSNPN, CDR2 SVGIG (reference sequence). V dropped 4 bases and J dropped 1 base, with 5 bases sitting between them. The CDR3, as DNA: TGTGCCTGGACTGATTCCTACGAGCAGTACTTC. It yields the protein CAWTDSYEQYF.

This clonotype was found a few times. V is TRBV5-1 and J is TRBJ2-1; the match to TRBD1 covers 8 bases. Germline CDR1 SGHRS, CDR2 YFSETQ. V shed 4 bases, J shed 10 bases, and the junction held 7 bases outside the gene matches. The CDR3 sequence is 13 residues long. The CDR3 DNA sequence: TGCGCCAGCAGCGGGGACAGGATTCAGGAGCAGTTCTTC. Residues: CASSGDRIQEQFF.

At least ten counts were recorded for this clonotype. The V and J genes are TRBV11-1 and TRBJ2-1; 12 positions agree with TRBD2. Germline V CDR1 and CDR2: SGHAT, FQDESV (reference sequence). V trimming: 2 bases; J trimming: 6 bases; junction bases outside the gene matches: 2. The CDR3 is 15 residues long. The chain's CDR3 is CASSLWTSGTNEQFF. CDR3 coding DNA: TGTGCCAGCAGCTTATGGACTAGCGGGACCAATGAGCAGTTCTTC.

This clonotype was seen ten or more times. This chain links TRBV12-3 or TRBV12-4 with TRBJ2-4; D is possibly TRBD2 (7 bases). Trimming shortened V by 4 bases and J by 8 bases, and 12 bases separated the two germline ends. CDR3 length: 13 residues. The DNA of the CDR3 is TGTGCCAGCAGTTCGAGGGGGGGGGACATTCAGTACTTC. Translated: CASSSRGGDIQYF.